This paragraph reports one TCR beta chain. Its target is not known. The data were obtained in a study of T cell responses to AZD1222 COVID-19 vaccine. Study-level points and caveats: With two AZD1222 doses given, Spike-specific TCR breadth and depth both rose. Clonal diversity may have been underestimated in mostly white British donors.

Only in-frame clones appear in the TCRdb table, and some are missing; sequencing was by immunoSEQ multiplex PCR. The data show over 85,000 clones, roughly 90% seen once. The material sequenced was peripheral blood, taken on day 0 of AZD1222 vaccination. The sequence derives from an adult in good health.

The CDR3 loop reads CASSQEGGRQVYGYTF. CDR3 DNA sequence: TGCGCCAGCAGCCAAGAAGGGGGCAGGCAGGTCTATGGCTACACCTTC. The chain recombines TRBV4-3 with TRBJ1-2; 7 nucleotides align to TRBD1. Germline V gives CDR1 LGHNA, CDR2 YSLEER. CDR3 length: 16 residues. The junction had 8 bases not matched to a gene; V was cut back by 0 bases and J by 4 bases.